These T cell receptor beta chains were read from a single sample in a study of shared clonotypes between healthy human individuals. This table comes from immunoSEQ multiplex PCR, and its TCRdb copy is limited to in-frame clones, with some not included. The sample contains roughly 500,000 clones, approximately 80% of which appear only once. The sequencing sample was made of PBMCs. The receptor source for this set is a middle-aged woman in good health. Some clones in this sample may be carry-over from other donors' samples. Each CDR3 is given with its conserved first and last residue.

j_call v_call cdr3_aa
TRBJ2-7 TRBV30 CAWRPDSYEQYF
TRBJ1-2 TRBV5-1 CASSLQGAEYGYTF
TRBJ1-1 TRBV25-1 CASSEGDRKTEAFF
TRBJ1-2 TRBV11-2 CASSLGSGNPYGYTF
TRBJ2-1 TRBV6-5 CASTLTSGNFGEQFF
TRBJ2-5 TRBV6-1 CASRPEGRETQYF
TRBJ1-2 TRBV11-3 CASSRDRRAAYPNYGYTF
TRBJ2-6 TRBV30 CAGGEVGAGANVLTF
TRBJ2-1 TRBV7-9 CASSLLVAEQFF
TRBJ2-3 TRBV7-2 CASSSRLAGGPDTQYF
TRBJ2-7 TRBV7-3 CASSPGTTREQYF
TRBJ2-6 TRBV7-2 CASSPGGATGANVLTF
TRBJ1-5 TRBV28 CASSTRTRGNQPQHF
TRBJ2-5 TRBV28 CASFWGELQETQYF
TRBJ1-2 TRBV11-2 CASSLASWTPYGYTF
TRBJ2-6 TRBV6-1 CASSEWGALSSGANVLTF
TRBJ2-1 TRBV4-2 CASSQDFRLALSSYNEQFF
TRBJ2-5 TRBV28 CASSWAGQGARETQYF
TRBJ2-5 TRBV19 CASSMAGIQETQYF
TRBJ1-1 TRBV6-5 CASSYSGIRGYAFF
TRBJ1-1 TRBV30 CAWSSAGGNTEAFF
TRBJ1-3 TRBV7-6 CASSWGPLRGAGNTIYF
TRBJ1-2 TRBV28 CASSMRGGTYGYTF
TRBJ2-5 TRBV6-1 CASGAGEVLEQYF
TRBJ2-1 TRBV7-3 CASGSRGESEFF
TRBJ1-4 TRBV7-6 CASSLGGSPGSEKLFF
TRBJ1-2 TRBV29-1 CSVEEQAGYGYTF
TRBJ1-2 TRBV18 CASSRSPDRAEDGYTF
TRBJ1-2 TRBV28 CASSLEAGWDGYTF
TRBJ2-2 TRBV28 CASSETGTVSTGELFF
TRBJ2-7 TRBV15 CATSSGLAGGEQYF
TRBJ2-5 TRBV5-1 CASSFRGQETQYF
TRBJ2-1 TRBV9 CASSVASYNEQFF
TRBJ1-1 TRBV9 CASSRTGTMNTEAFF
TRBJ1-2 TRBV9 CASSVEGLGYGYTF
TRBJ2-3 TRBV11-3 CASSPRGKGTDTQYF
TRBJ2-1 TRBV28 CASSSNEQFF
TRBJ1-4 TRBV5-1 CASSDRGQSGEKLFF
TRBJ2-5 TRBV5-1 CASSLTGTGEKTQYF
TRBJ2-3 TRBV30 CAWSGTGGTQYF
TRBJ2-2 TRBV4-3 CASSHDRAGELFF
TRBJ2-3 TRBV28 CASILGGTSTDTQYF
TRBJ2-7 TRBV6-1 CASRPPGRGSYEQYF
TRBJ2-2 TRBV5-8 CASSLGWTPGELFF
TRBJ1-2 TRBV28 CASRGRVAGYTF